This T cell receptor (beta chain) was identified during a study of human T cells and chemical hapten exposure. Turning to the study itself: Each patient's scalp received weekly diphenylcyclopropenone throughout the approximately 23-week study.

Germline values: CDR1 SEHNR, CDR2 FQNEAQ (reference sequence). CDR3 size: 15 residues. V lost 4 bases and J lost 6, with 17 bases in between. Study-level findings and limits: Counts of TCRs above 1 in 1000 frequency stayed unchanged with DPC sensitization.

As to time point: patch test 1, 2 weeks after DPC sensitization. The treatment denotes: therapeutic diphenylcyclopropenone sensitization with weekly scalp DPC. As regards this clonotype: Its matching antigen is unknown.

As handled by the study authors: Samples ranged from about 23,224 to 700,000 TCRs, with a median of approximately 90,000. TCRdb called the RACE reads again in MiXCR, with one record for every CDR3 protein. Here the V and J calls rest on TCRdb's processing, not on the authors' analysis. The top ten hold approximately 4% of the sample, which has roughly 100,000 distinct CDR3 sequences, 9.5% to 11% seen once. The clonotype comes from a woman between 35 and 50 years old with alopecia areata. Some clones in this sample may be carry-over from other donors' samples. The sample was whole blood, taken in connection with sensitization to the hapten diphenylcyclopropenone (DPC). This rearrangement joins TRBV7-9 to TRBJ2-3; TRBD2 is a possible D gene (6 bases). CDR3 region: CASSSAWGVRDTQYF. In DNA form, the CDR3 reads TGTGCCAGCAGCTCGGCCTGGGGGGTAAGGGATACGCAGTATTTT.